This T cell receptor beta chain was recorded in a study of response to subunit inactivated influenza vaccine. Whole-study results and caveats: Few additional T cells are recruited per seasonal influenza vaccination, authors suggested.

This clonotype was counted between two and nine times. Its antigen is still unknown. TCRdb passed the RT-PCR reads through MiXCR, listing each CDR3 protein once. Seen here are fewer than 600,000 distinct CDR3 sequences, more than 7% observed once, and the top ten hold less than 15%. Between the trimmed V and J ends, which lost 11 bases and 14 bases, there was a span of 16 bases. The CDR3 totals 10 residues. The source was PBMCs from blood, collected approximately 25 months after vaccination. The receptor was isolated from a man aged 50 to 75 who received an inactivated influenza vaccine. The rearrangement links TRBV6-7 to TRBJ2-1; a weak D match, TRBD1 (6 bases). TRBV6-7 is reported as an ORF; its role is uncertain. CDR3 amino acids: CACPDRFKFF. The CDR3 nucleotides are TGTGCCTGCCCTGACAGGTTTAAGTTCTTC.